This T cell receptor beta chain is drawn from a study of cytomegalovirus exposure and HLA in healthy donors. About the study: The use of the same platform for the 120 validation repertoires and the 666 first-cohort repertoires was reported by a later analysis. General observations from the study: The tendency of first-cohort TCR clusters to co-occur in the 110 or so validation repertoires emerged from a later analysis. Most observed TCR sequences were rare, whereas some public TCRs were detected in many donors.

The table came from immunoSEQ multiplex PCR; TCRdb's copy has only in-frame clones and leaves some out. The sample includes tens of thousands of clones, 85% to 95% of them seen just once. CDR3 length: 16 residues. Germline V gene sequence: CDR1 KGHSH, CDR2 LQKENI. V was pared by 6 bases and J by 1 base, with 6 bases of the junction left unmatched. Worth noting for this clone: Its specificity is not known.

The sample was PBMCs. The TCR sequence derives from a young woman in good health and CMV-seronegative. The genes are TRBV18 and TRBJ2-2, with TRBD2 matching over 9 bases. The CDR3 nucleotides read TGTGCCAGCTCGGGACTAGCCGCAAAGAACACCGGGGAGCTGTTTTTT. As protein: CASSGLAAKNTGELFF.